This TCR beta chain is drawn from a study of shared clonotypes between healthy human individuals. Study details: There were three CD4 naive, three CD4 memory, two CD8 naive and one CD8 memory plates per donor.

The protocol was immunoSEQ multiplex PCR, while the TCRdb copy is restricted to in-frame clones and leaves out a portion. In the table there are over 2 million clones, 85% to 95% of which are singletons. Remarks on this clone: Its target is not known.

Study-wide results and caveats: Roughly 5% of naive CD4 clonotypes were shared across four donors. Clonotypes which were not shared had lower generation probabilities than clonotypes that all four donors shared. At large depth, rarefaction still showed sorted-subset sequencing to be incomplete.

The CDR3 runs 13 residues. Germline lookup yields CDR1 SQVTM and CDR2 ANQGSEA. V was trimmed by 5 bases and J by 2 bases, leaving 12 bases between them. The TCR was taken from a man aged 18 to 29 in good health. The chain employs TRBV29-1 and TRBJ1-2; D uncertain. The sequencing sample was made of naive CD4+ T cells sorted from blood. Regarding subset: CD45RA+ positively selected. The CDR3 region has the DNA TGCAGCGTTTCGCCCCGTCTGAACTATGGCTACACCTTC. It encodes CSVSPRLNYGYTF.